This T cell receptor (beta chain) was retrieved from a study of metastatic and nonmetastatic thyroid tumors. Study at large: Comparison of repertoires was carried out across blood and tumor or nodule tissue from malignant and benign thyroid patients.

The V segment lost 3 bases and the J segment 4 bases; nucleotides outside the gene matches: 12. Per germline, CDR1 SGHKS and CDR2 YYEKEE (reference sequence). The CDR3 spans 18 residues. Study-wide findings and caveats: Malignant thyroid tumors reportedly had TCR beta diversity that was significantly higher than in benign nodules, in blood and tumor.

No patient received treatment before thyroid surgery. In the authors' methods: The authors used CDR3 differences across clinicopathological groups to build a distant-metastasis classifier for papillary thyroid cancer. TCRdb re-clonotyped the PCR reads via MiXCR. Here the V and J calls rest on TCRdb's processing, not on the authors' analysis. The sample has under 8,500 clones; roughly 25% are singletons. Ten or more counts support this clone. Its matching antigen is unknown. This receptor was identified in a female donor with papillary thyroid cancer or a benign thyroid nodule (not recorded which). Some clones in this sample may be carry-over from other donors' samples. The chain links TRBV5-5 to TRBJ2-5, with 13 bases that match TRBD2. The source material was tumor tissue. This CDR3 reads CASSSLRLAGGVGETQYF. In nucleotides, the CDR3 is TGTGCCAGCAGCTCACTCCGACTAGCGGGAGGTGTTGGAGAGACCCAGTACTTC.